The 2 T cell receptor beta chains below were found in one sample sequenced in a study of identical twins. TCRdb used MiXCR to reprocess the 5' RACE reads, holding one entry per CDR3 protein. The sample consists of some 560,000 distinct CDR3 sequences, approximately 10% of them appearing once. These records were also assigned to another study, of yellow fever vaccine responses in identical twins.

Sequencing used PBMCs. Receptors originate from a woman younger than 30 in good health.

This clonotype was seen a handful of times. The CDR3 sequence is CASSSNAKGAPYGYTF. The CDR3 DNA reads TGTGCCAGCAGTTCCAATGCTAAGGGGGCGCCCTATGGCTACACCTTC. The chain uses TRBV28 and TRBJ1-2, with 7 bases lining up with TRBD1. J was trimmed by 4 bases and V by 4 bases; bases with no gene match: 12. Germline CDR1 reads MDHEN; CDR2 reads SYDVKM. This CDR3 spans 16 amino acids.

In this sample, this clonotype turned up a few times. V is TRBV7-2 and J is TRBJ2-7, with D possibly matching TRBD2 (7 bases). From germline, CDR1 is SGHTA and CDR2 FQGNSA. Trimming cost V 5 bases and J 2 bases, with 16 bases left between them. This CDR3 is 15 amino acids long. The CDR3 nucleotides read TGTGCCAGCAGCCCAGGGGCGGGGGCTACCTACGAGCAGTACTTC. Residues: CASSPGAGATYEQYF.